The 10 T cell receptor beta chains reported below all come from one sample, sequenced in a study of blood T cell repertoires in COVID-19. Generated by immunoSEQ multiplex PCR, the TCRdb table keeps only in-frame clones and is missing some. This sample has fewer than 250,000 clones, with roughly 82% found just once. The sequenced sample consisted of peripheral blood. The source is a woman aged 60-75 years with COVID-19, enrolled during active disease.

The gene calls are TRBV5-6 and TRBJ1-6, with 10 bases aligning to TRBD1. Germline CDR1 reads SGHDT; CDR2 reads YYEEEE. CDR3 size: 16 residues. With V trimmed by 4 bases and J by 9 bases, 10 bases remained unmatched. The CDR3 here is CASSPSTGTGVSPLHF. Here the CDR3 DNA reads TGTGCCAGCAGCCCTTCAACCGGGACAGGGGTTTCACCCCTCCACTTT. Looking up the rest from reference TRBV5-6 and TRBJ1-6 gives the full variable domain: DAGVTQSPTHLIKTRGQQVTLRCSPKSGHDTVSWYQQALGQGPQFIFQYYEEEERQRGNFPDRFSGHQFPNYSSELNVNALLLGDSALYLCASSPSTGTGVSPLHFGNGTRLTVT.

This clone showed up just a few times. The V and J genes are TRBV19 and TRBJ2-1, with 11 bases aligning to TRBD1. There are 14 residues in the CDR3. The V gene's germline CDR1 is LNHDA and CDR2 SQIVND (reference sequence). The V gene end was trimmed by 6 bases and the J gene end by 6 bases; junction bases not matched to a gene: 4. CDR3 DNA: TGTGCCAGTAGGGACAGGGGGCTCTTCAATGAGCAGTTCTTC. Translated: CASRDRGLFNEQFF. The variable domain in full, completed from reference TRBV19 and TRBJ2-1, reads DGGITQSPKYLFRKEGQNVTLSCEQNLNHDAMYWYRQDPGQGLRLIYYSQIVNDFQKGDIAEGYSVSREKKESFPLTVTSAQKNPTAFYLCASRDRGLFNEQFFGPGTRLTVL.

This chain joins TRBV29-1 and TRBJ1-1; 8 positions agree with TRBD1. Per germline, CDR1 SQVTM and CDR2 ANQGSEA. This CDR3 region has 12 residues. V trimming: 4 bases; J trimming: 9 bases; junction bases outside the gene matches: 7. CDR3 region: CSVAQTGGKAFF. CDR3 nucleotides: TGCAGCGTTGCCCAAACAGGGGGAAAAGCTTTCTTT.

The genes are TRBV28 and TRBJ2-2; D is possibly TRBD2 (5 bases). Germline CDR1 MDHEN, CDR2 SYDVKM. The CDR3 contains 14 residues. Trimming took 8 bases from V and 2 from J, leaving 12 bases between them. CDR3 residues: CASGRGINTGELFF. As DNA, the CDR3 is TGTGCCAGCGGTCGAGGGATAAACACCGGGGAGCTGTTTTTT.

This clone was seen a handful of times. The chain carries TRBV9 and TRBJ2-7, with TRBD2 identical over 7 bases. Looked up from germline, CDR1 is SGDLS and CDR2 is YYNGEE. The length of the CDR3 is 18 residues. V lost 0 bases and J lost 2; bases outside the gene matches: 14. CDR3 coding DNA: TGTGCCAGCAGCGTAGCTGGACTAGGAATTCAAAAAACCTACGAGCAGTACTTC. This codes for CASSVAGLGIQKTYEQYF.

This chain joins TRBV2 and TRBJ1-4; 7 bases fit TRBD1. Germline V gives CDR1 SNHLY, CDR2 FYNNEI. The CDR3 loop spans 13 amino acids. The CDR3 DNA sequence: TGTGCAGGGCAGGGGGGAACTAATGAAAAACTGTTTTTT. Translated: CAGQGGTNEKLFF.

The chain couples TRBV14 to TRBJ2-7, with D possibly being TRBD1 (5 bases). The CDR3 sequence is 14 residues long. Germline CDR1 reads SGHDN; CDR2 reads FVKESK. V dropped 2 bases and J dropped 1 base, with 9 bases sitting between them. CDR3 region: CASSQLTVSYEQYF. The CDR3 region has the DNA TGTGCCAGCAGCCAATTGACAGTTTCCTACGAGCAGTACTTC.

The rearrangement uses TRBV9 and TRBJ2-6; perhaps TRBD1 as D (6 bases). V lost 0 bases and J lost 0, with 10 bases in between. The CDR3 is 17 amino acids. In germline, CDR1 is SGDLS, CDR2 YYNGEE. The CDR3 region has the DNA TGTGCCAGCAGCGTAGGATCCAGGGGCTCTGGGGCCAACGTCCTGACTTTC. Protein sequence: CASSVGSRGSGANVLTF.

The chain uses TRBV18 and TRBJ1-5, with D unresolved. The CDR3 has 17 residues. The germline V gene has CDR1 KGHSH and CDR2 LQKENI. Trimming took 3 bases from V and 0 from J, leaving 15 bases between them. For the CDR3, the DNA is TGTGCCAGCTCACCCTCCCCGGCGGATATTAGCAATCAGCCCCAGCATTTT. Its protein is CASSPSPADISNQPQHF.

The chain has TRBV3-1 (or the pseudogene TRBV3-2) and TRBJ2-7; 10 nucleotides agree with TRBD1. Unmatched junction bases numbered 6, after V lost 3 bases and J lost 4 bases. Germline CDR1 is LGHDT and CDR2 is YNNKEL (reference sequence). The CDR3 sequence is 15 residues long. The CDR3 sequence: CASSHRTGGMYEQYV. CDR3 in DNA: TGTGCCAGCAGCCACAGGACAGGGGGGATGTACGAGCAGTACGTC.